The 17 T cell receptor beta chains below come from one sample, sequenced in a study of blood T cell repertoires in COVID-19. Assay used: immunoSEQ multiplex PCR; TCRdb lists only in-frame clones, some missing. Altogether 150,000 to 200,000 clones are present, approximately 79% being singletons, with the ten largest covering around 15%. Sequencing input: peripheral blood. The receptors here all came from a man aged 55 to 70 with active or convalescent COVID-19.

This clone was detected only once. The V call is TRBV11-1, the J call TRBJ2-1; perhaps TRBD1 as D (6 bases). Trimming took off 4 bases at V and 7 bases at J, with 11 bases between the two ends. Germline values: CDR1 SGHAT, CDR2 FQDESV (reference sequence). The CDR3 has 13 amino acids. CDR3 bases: TGTGCCAGCAGCTCACGAGGGGGTAATGAGCAGTTCTTC. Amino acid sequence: CASSSRGGNEQFF.

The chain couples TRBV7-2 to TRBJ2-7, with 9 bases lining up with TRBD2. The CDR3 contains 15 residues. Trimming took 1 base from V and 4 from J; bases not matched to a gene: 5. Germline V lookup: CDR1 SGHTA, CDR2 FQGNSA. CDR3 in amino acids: CASSLGGTSGYEQYF. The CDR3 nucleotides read TGTGCCAGCAGCTTAGGGGGTACTAGCGGGTACGAGCAGTACTTC.

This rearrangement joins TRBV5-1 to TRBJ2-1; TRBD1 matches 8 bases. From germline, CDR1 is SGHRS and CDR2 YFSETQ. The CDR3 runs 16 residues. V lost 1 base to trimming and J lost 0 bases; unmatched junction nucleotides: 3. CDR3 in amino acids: CASSLSTGGSYNEQFF. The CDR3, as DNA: TGCGCCAGCAGCTTGAGTACAGGGGGCTCCTACAATGAGCAGTTCTTC.

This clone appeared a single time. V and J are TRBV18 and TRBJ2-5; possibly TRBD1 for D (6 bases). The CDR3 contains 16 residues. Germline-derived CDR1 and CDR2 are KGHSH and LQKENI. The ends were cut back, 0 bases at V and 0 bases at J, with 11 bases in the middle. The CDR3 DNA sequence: TGTGCCAGCTCACCACCTACAGGGACAAACCAAGAGACCCAGTACTTC. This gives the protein CASSPPTGTNQETQYF.

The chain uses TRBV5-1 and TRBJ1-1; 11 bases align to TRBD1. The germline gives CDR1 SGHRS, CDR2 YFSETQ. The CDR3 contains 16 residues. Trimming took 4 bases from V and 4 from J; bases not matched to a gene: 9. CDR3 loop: CASSRDGTGGFTEAFF. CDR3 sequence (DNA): TGCGCCAGCAGCCGGGATGGGACAGGGGGATTCACTGAAGCTTTCTTT.

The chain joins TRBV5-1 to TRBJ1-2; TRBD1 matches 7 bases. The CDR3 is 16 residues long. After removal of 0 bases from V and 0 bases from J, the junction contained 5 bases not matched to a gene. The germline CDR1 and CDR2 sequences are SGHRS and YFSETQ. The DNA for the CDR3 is TGCGCCAGCAGCTTGGGGGGGACAGCAGCTAACTATGGCTACACCTTC. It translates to CASSLGGTAANYGYTF.

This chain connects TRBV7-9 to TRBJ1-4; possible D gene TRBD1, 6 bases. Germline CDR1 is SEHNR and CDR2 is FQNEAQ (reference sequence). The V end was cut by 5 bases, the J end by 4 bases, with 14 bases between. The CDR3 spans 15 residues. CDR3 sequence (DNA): TGTGCCAGCAGCCCAAACCTGGACAGTAATGAAAAACTGTTTTTT. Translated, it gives CASSPNLDSNEKLFF.

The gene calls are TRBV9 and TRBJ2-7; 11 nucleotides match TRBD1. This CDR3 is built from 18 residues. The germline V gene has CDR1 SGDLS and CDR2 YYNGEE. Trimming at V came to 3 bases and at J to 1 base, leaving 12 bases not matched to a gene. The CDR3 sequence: CASSADTPGQGVSYEQYF. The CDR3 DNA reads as TGTGCCAGCAGCGCCGATACACCGGGACAGGGGGTTTCCTACGAGCAGTACTTC.

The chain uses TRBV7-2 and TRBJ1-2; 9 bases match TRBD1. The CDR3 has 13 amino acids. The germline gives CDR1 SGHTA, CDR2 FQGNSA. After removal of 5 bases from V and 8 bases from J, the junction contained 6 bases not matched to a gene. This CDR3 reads CASSSNRGRGYTF. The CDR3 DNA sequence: TGTGCCAGCAGCAGCAACAGGGGGCGAGGCTACACCTTC.

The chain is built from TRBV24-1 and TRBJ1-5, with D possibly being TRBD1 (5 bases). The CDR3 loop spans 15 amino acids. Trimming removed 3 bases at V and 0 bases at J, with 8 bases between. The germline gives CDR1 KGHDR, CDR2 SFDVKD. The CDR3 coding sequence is TGTGCCACCAGTGATCCAGGGAATAGCAATCAGCCCCAGCATTTT. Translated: CATSDPGNSNQPQHF.

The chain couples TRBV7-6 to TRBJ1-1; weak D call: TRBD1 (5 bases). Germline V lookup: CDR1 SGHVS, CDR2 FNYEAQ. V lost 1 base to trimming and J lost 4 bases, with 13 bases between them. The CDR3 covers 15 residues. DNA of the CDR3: TGTGCCAGCAGCTTAGTTCAGGGCCCCGGCACTGAAGCTTTCTTT. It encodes CASSLVQGPGTEAFF.

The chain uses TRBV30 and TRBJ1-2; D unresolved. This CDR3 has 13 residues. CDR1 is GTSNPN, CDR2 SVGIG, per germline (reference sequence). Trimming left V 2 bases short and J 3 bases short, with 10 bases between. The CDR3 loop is CAWSRSQHYGYTF. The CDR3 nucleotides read TGTGCCTGGAGTAGGAGCCAACACTATGGCTACACCTTC. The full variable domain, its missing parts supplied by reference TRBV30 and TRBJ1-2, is SQTIHQWPATLVQPVGSPLSLECTVEGTSNPNLYWYRQAAGRGLQLLFYSVGIGQISSEVPQNLSASRPQDRQFILSSKKLLLSDSGFYLCAWSRSQHYGYTFGSGTRLTVV.

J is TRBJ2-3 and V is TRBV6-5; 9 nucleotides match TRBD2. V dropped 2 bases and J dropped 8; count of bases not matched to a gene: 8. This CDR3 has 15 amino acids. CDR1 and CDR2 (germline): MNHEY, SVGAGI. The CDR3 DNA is TGTGCCAGCAGTTACCGGCGGGGGGGGATGGGTACGCAGTATTTT. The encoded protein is CASSYRRGGMGTQYF.

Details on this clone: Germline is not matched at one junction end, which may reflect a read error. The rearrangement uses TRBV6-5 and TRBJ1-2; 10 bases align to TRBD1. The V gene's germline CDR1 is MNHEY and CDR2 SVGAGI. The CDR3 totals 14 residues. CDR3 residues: CASSFSSAWDRGVF. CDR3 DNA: TGTGCCAGCAGTTTCTCCTCCGCCTGGGACAGGGGAGTATTC.

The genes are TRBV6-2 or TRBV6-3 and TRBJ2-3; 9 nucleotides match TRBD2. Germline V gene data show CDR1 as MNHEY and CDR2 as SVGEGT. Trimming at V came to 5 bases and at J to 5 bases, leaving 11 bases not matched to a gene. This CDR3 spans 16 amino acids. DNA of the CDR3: TGTGCCAGCAGTCCACTGGCCGCTAGCGGGAAAGATACGCAGTATTTT. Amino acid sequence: CASSPLAASGKDTQYF.

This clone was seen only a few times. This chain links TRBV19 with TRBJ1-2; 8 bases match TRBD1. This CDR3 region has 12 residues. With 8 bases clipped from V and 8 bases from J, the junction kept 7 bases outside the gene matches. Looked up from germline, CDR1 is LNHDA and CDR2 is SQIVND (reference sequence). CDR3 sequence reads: CASRRGQAGYTF. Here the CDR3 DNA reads TGTGCCAGTCGCCGGGGACAGGCCGGCTACACCTTC.

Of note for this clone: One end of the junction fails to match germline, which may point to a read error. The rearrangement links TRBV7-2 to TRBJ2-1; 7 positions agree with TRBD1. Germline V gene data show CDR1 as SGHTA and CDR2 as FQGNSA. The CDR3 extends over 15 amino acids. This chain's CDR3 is CASSLDGTVYYEQFF. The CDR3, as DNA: TGTGCCAGCAGCTTAGATGGGACAGTCTACTATGAGCAGTTCTTC.